Each of the 3 T cell receptor beta chains below was sequenced from the same sample in a study of blood T cells in healthy people across ages. Alongside a J-beta primer mix, a sample-barcoded 5' primer served in a second PCR lasting roughly 7 to 12 cycles. In TCRdb, the 5' RACE reads were re-called with MiXCR into one record per CDR3 protein. The table has roughly 410,000 distinct CDR3 sequences, approximately 52% seen once; the top ten hold 51%. The sequencing input was blood. The receptors were gathered from a man aged 60 to 69 in good health.

V and J are TRBV5-1 and TRBJ2-1, with D perhaps matching TRBD2 (6 bases). CDR1 is SGHRS and CDR2 is YFSETQ in the germline V gene. There are 14 residues in the CDR3. Trimming pared 4 bases from V and 9 bases from J, leaving 17 bases between. The CDR3 region has the DNA TGCGCCAGCAGCCGAACCGGAGGGACGGGTGAGCAGTTCTTC. Protein sequence: CASSRTGGTGEQFF.

The CDR3 sequence: CASSQGGGAIYEQYF. DNA for the CDR3: TGTGCCAGCAGCCAAGGCGGGGGGGCGATTTACGAGCAGTACTTC. The gene calls are TRBV4-2 and TRBJ2-5; TRBD2 matches 9 bases. The J call may be incorrect, as the DNA end agrees better with TRBJ2-7. Germline assignment: CDR1 LGHNA and CDR2 YNFKEQ. The CDR3 has 15 residues.

J is TRBJ2-7 and V is TRBV4-1; D possibly uses TRBD1 or TRBD2 (6 bases each). Trimming removed 0 bases from V and 5 bases from J, with 17 bases in between. The CDR3 is 16 amino acids. CDR1 and CDR2 (germline): MGHRA, YSYEKL. The CDR3 is CASSQDRRGAVDEQYF. CDR3 nucleotides: TGCGCCAGCAGCCAAGATAGAAGGGGGGCCGTTGACGAGCAGTACTTC.